This TCR beta chain is drawn from a study of T-cell memory formation after mild COVID-19. General study results and limits: A second wave expanding day 15 to 37 was CD4+-biased; contracting clones were balanced. CD4+ contracting clones were found mainly in CM and EM, and CD8+ ones in EMRA. Unconfirmed was the SARS-CoV-2 specificity of second-wave clones that peaked on day 37. Pre-infection memory contained some responding clones, which suggested that cross-reactive memory had joined.

On this clonotype itself: Its antigen remains unknown.

There are 16 residues in the CDR3. The trim removed 4 bases at V and 0 bases at J, leaving 5 bases unmatched. CDR1 and CDR2 (germline): SGHTA, FQGTGA. TCRdb itself ran the 5' RACE reads through MiXCR, one entry per CDR3 protein. Of roughly 500,000 distinct CDR3 sequences listed, roughly 20% are singletons. The receptor was derived from an adult woman who had mild COVID-19 (a few samples of this study predate the infection). Cell type and time point are not known. Sequenced input: PBMCs or a T cell subset sorted from them (not recorded which). This chain uses TRBV7-3 with TRBJ2-3; 9 nucleotides agree with TRBD2. The CDR3 region has the DNA TGTGCCAGCAGCTCTACCGCGGGGGGGAGCACAGATACGCAGTATTTT. It translates to CASSSTAGGSTDTQYF.